This T cell receptor beta chain appears in the sequencing data of a study of shared clonotypes between healthy human individuals. Broader study findings: Sampling used blood alone; tissue repertoires probably differ. A handful of donors held about 5.1% of naive CD4 clonotypes in common.

Notes on this clone: Its specificity is unknown.

TCRdb keeps only in-frame clones here, not all; method: immunoSEQ multiplex PCR. The data contain some 1,100,000 clones, around 78% of them singletons. There are 15 residues in the CDR3. V shed 3 bases, J shed 5 bases, and the junction held 9 bases outside the gene matches. Per the germline V gene, CDR1 is KGHSH and CDR2 is LQKENI. The sample consisted of memory CD4+ T cells from PBMCs. Documented subset: CD45RA-negative fraction. This clonotype was sampled from a man aged 18 to 29 in good health. Some clones in this sample may be carry-over from other donors' samples. The V gene is TRBV18, the J gene TRBJ2-5; 7 bases are a match to TRBD2. The CDR3 loop is CASSPVRGDGETQYF. The DNA of the CDR3 is TGTGCCAGCTCACCCGTCCGGGGGGATGGGGAGACCCAGTACTTC.